Listed here is a single T cell receptor (beta chain). Its cognate antigen is unknown. This record belongs to a study of CD8 T cells in ankylosing spondylitis. Study findings and constraints: Clones that were linked to disease were CD8+ and were relatively rare in peripheral blood. Characteristic, it appeared, of ankylosing spondylitis blood was a TCR beta motif of eight or nine highly homologous variants. Matched ankylosing spondylitis synovial fluid reportedly showed significant enrichment of disease-linked clones. Certain motif variants had earlier been reported in reactive arthritis synovial fluid and blood.

TCRdb recomputed calls from the 5' RACE reads with MiXCR, one row per CDR3 protein. The sample has a few hundred thousand distinct CDR3 sequences; 20% to 25% are singletons. This CDR3 region has 14 residues. Trimming stripped 8 bases from V and 2 bases from J, with 16 bases between. Germline V CDR1 and CDR2: DFQATT, SNEGSKA (reference sequence). The source of this sequence is a male donor with ankylosing spondylitis. The rearrangement uses TRBV20-1 and TRBJ1-3; tentatively, D is TRBD1 (5 bases). The sequenced material came from blood, either unsorted or a sorted T cell fraction (not recorded which). CDR3 region: CSSRDDTAGNTIYF. CDR3 nucleotide sequence: TGCAGTTCCAGGGACGATACCGCTGGAAACACCATATATTTT.